The present T cell receptor (beta chain) was sequenced within a study of shared clonotypes between healthy human individuals. Study conclusions and caveats: Lower generation probabilities were found for non-shared clonotypes than for those shared by all four donors.

Every immunoSEQ plate was one replicate of a subset's evenly spread DNA. Generated by immunoSEQ multiplex PCR, the TCRdb table keeps only in-frame clones and is missing some. The sample has some 2.3 million clones, over 85% seen once. The CDR3 contains 12 residues. The germline CDR1 and CDR2 sequences are MRHNA and SNTAGT. V was cut by 9 bases and J by 4 bases, with 10 bases left in between. Recent vaccinations or acute infections were absent in the healthy HIV-negative adult donors. Concerning this clone: The antigen is unknown.

This chain links TRBV6-4 with TRBJ1-5, with a tentative D call TRBD1 (5 bases). The sample consisted of naive CD4+ T cells from PBMCs. Subset here: CD45RA+ positively selected. The sequence derives from a man between 18 and 35 years old in good health. Some clones in this sample may be carry-over from other donors' samples. CDR3 bases: TGTGCCAGGGGGCCCAAAAATCAGCCCCAGCATTTT. It yields the protein CARGPKNQPQHF.